This is a list of T cell receptor beta chains from one sample in a study of Graves' ophthalmopathy and Graves' hyperthyroidism. TCRdb re-called the multiplex PCR reads through MiXCR, storing one row per CDR3 protein. The sample has about 700,000 distinct CDR3 sequences, over 40% seen once. The sequencing input was peripheral blood. Source of these receptors: an adult man with Graves' ophthalmopathy. CDR3s leave out the opening cysteine and the closing phenylalanine or tryptophan. The order of the fields is V gene, clone size, CDR3 length, CDR3 protein. Not every row has a clone size; where given, it reads once, few, many or a size class.

TRBV2,many,13,ASTAASGMQETQY
TRBV29-1,.,11,SQDPRISYGYT
TRBV29-1,many,14,SVEEPGLAGDYEQY
TRBV7-9,once,11,AKGTSGVDTQY
TRBV12-3/TRBV12-4,few,11,ASSPFYNLEQY
TRBV6-5,few,13,ASSYSWVENSPLH
TRBV7-2,many,13,ASSPTSRGRYEQY
TRBV6-6,few,12,ASRSTGGNSPLH
TRBV14,many,12,ASSQVGQGNEQY
TRBV14,many,12,ASSHRTATYEQY
TRBV9,many,13,ASSVGLGVGETQY
TRBV19,.,10,ASSKRPGGYT
TRBV10-3,.,11,AIRQGGYYGYT
TRBV7-9,many,14,ASSFSVAAGQETQY
TRBV10-3,.,10,AISVDSYEQY
TRBV19,many,14,ASSRVTGITTYEQY
TRBV9,few,14,ASRDRQGRTNTEAF
TRBV19,few,15,ASRNPGQGDLGQPQH
TRBV7-2,once,12,ASSNGLVQEAQY
TRBV25-1,.,12,ASRERGDSFTAF
TRBV5-1,.,16,ASSSSILGWGPEYEQY
TRBV12-3/TRBV12-4,.,9,ASRTTGRDT
TRBV7-3,many,14,ASSLGGPLRDYGYT
TRBV29-1,many,13,SVIGQESSNYGYT
TRBV4-1,few,14,ASSQVGQANTGELF
TRBV12-5,.,13,ASGLDRGGSGELF
TRBV2,.,12,ASSQVRGQGGYT
TRBV4-3,.,12,ASSQDGARREQY
TRBV19,.,12,ASSIGGQNTEAF
TRBV9,.,18,ASSARVRDRGVRSSYGYT
TRBV4-1,.,13,ASSQGEGVNYGYT
TRBV5-1,.,11,ARRQGGAYEQY
TRBV4-3,many,12,ASSLYSGNYGYT
TRBV29-1,many,10,SVVWGQETQY
TRBV7-2,many,12,ASTVLGGSYEQY
TRBV5-1,few,15,ASSWRQGPRGGNTIY
TRBV6-1,.,12,ASSEAMGVEKLF
TRBV11-2,many,11,ASSLETGDGYT
TRBV25-1,.,12,ASSLGQGGHGYT
TRBV29-1,.,9,STSGNYGYT
TRBV20-1,.,12,SARGGGSNYGYT
TRBV2,.,14,ATQNGLAGAQETQY
TRBV20-1,.,11,SARDGNSYEQY
TRBV7-2,few,15,ASSQEGTGPQSYEQY
TRBV24-1,few,13,ATSELAGATDTQY
TRBV15,.,13,ATSREWTGLYEQY
TRBV12-3/TRBV12-4,.,12,AISEAQGSYEQY
TRBV7-8,many,11,ASSLNRGDGAF
TRBV12-3/TRBV12-4,.,16,ASSLGLAGGRGQETQY
TRBV10-3,.,12,ASKAGGGTGELF
TRBV5-1,many,12,ASSLRDSNTEAF
TRBV7-9,many,13,ASLGVGKGSTEAF
TRBV4-1,many,11,ASSSNRGYEQY